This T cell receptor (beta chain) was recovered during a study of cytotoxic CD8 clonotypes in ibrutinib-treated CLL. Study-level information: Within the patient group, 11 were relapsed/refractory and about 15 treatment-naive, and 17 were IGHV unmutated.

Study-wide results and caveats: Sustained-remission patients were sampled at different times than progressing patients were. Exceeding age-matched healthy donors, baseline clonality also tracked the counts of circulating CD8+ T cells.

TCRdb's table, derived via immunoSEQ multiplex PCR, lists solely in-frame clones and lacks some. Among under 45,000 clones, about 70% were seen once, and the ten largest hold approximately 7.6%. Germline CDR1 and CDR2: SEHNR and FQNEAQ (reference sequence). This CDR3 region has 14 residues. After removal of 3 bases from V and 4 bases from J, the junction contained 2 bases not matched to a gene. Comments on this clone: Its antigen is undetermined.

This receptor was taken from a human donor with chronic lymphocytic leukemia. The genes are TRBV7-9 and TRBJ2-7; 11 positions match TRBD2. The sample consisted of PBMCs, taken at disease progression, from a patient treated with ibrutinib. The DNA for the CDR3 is TGTGCCAGCAGCTTTAGCGGGAGGGAATACGAGCAGTACTTC. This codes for CASSFSGREYEQYF.